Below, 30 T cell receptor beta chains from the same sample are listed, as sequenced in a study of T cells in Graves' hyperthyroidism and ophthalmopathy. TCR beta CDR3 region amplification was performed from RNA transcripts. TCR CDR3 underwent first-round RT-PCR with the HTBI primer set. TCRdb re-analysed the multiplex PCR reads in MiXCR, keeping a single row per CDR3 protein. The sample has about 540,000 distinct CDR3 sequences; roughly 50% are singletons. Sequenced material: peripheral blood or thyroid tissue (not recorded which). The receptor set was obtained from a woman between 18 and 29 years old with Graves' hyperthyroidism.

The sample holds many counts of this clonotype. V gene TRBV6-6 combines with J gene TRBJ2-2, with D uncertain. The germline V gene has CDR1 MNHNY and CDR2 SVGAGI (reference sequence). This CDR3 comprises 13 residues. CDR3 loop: CGARPRGTGELFF. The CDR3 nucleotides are TGTGGAGCTAGACCCCGTGGCACCGGGGAGCTGTTTTTT.

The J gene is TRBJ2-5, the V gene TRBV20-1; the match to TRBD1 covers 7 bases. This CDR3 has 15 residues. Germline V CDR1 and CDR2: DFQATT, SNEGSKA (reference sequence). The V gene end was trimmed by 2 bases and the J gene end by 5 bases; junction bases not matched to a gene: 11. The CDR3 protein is CSARSRDSLAETQYF. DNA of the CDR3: TGCAGTGCTAGATCCCGGGACAGTCTTGCCGAGACCCAGTACTTC.

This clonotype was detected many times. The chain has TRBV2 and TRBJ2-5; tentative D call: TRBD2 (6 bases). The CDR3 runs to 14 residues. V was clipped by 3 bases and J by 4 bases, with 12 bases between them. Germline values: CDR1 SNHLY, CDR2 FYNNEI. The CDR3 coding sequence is TGTGCCAGCAGTGAGGCTAGCGCAAGAGAGACCCAGTACTTC. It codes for CASSEASARETQYF.

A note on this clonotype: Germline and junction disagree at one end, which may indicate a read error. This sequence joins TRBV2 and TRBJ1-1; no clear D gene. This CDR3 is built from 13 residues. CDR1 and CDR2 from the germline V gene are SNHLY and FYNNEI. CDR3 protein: CGSRGGSSTEAFF. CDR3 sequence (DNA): TGCGGCAGCCGAGGCGGGAGTAGCACTGAAGCTTTCTTT.

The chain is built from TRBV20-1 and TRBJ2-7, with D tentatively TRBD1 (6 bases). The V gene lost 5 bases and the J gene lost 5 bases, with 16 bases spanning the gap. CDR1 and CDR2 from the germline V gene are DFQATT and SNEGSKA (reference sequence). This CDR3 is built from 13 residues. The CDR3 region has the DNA TGCAGTGCTGAACGACAGGTGGGACACGAGCAGTACTTC. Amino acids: CSAERQVGHEQYF.

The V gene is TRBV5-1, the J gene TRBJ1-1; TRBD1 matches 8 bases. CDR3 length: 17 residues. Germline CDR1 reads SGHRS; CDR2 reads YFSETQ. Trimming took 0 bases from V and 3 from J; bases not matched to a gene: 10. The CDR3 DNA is TGCGCCAGCAGCTTGGTTCGGGCAGGGGGCGCGGACACTGAAGCTTTCTTT. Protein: CASSLVRAGGADTEAFF.

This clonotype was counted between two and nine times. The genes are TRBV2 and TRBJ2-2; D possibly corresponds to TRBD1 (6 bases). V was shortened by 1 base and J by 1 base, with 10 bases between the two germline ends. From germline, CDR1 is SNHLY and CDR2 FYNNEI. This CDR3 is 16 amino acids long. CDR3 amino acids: CASSEGWGRNTGELFF. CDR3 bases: TGTGCCAGCAGTGAAGGTTGGGGGCGGAACACCGGGGAGCTGTTTTTT.

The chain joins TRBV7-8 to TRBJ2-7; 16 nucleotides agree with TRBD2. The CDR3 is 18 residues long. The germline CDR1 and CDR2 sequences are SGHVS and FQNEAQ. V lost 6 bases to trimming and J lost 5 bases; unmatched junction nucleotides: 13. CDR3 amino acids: CASSQAPGLAGGHHEQYF. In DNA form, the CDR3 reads TGTGCCAGCAGTCAAGCCCCGGGACTAGCGGGAGGGCACCACGAGCAGTACTTC.

CDR3 sequence: CSVPPDRVGYTF. CDR3 sequence (DNA): TGCAGCGTCCCCCCGGACAGGGTTGGCTACACCTTC. V usage is TRBV29-1 and J usage is TRBJ1-2; 8 bases map to TRBD1. CDR1 and CDR2 (germline): SQVTM, ANQGSEA. CDR3 length: 12 residues. The V gene end was trimmed by 6 bases and the J gene end by 7 bases; junction bases not matched to a gene: 7.

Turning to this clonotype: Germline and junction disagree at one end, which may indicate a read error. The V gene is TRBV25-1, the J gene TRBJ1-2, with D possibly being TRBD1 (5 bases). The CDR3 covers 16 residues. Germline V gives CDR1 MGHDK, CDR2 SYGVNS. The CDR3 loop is CASSQGAITGNYGYTF. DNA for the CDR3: TGCGCCAGCAGCCAAGGAGCGATTACAGGAAACTATGGCTACACCTTC.

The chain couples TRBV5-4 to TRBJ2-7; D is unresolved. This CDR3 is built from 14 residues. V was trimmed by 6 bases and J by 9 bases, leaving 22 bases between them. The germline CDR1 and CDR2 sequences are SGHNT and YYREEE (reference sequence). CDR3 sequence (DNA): TGTGCCAGCACCCCCGGTCGGGTGGCCGACGGGCAGTACTTC. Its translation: CASTPGRVADGQYF.

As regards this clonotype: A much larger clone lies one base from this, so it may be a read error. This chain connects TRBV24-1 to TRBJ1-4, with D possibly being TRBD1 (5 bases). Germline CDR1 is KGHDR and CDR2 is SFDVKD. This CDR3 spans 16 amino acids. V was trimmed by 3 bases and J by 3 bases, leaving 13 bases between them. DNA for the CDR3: TGTGCCACCAGTGATGGCCGGGACGAGGCTAATGAAAAACTGTTTTTT. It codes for CATSDGRDEANEKLFF.

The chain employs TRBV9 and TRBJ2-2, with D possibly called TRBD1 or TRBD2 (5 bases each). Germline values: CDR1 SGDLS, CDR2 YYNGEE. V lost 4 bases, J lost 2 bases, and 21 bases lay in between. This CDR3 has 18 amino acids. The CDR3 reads CASSYRQSGPRNTGELFF. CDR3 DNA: TGTGCCAGCAGCTACCGACAATCGGGACCGAGAAACACCGGGGAGCTGTTTTTT.

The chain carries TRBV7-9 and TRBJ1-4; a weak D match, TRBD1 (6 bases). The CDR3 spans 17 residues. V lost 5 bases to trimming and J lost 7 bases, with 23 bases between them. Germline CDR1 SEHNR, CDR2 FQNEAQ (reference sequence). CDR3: CASSPNGPQGLSEKLFF. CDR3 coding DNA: TGTGCCAGCAGCCCCAATGGGCCCCAGGGGCTGAGTGAAAAACTGTTTTTT.

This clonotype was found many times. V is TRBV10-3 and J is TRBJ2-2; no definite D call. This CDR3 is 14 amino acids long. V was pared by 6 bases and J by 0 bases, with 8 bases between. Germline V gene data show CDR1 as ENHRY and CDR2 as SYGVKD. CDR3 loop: CAIRRTSNTGELFF. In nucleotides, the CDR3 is TGTGCCATCAGACGCACGTCGAACACCGGGGAGCTGTTTTTT.

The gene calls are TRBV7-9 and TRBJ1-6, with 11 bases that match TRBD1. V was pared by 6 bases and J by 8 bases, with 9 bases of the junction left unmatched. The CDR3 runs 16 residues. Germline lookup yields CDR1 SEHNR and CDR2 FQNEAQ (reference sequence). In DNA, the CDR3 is TGTGCCAGCAGTGGACAGGGGGCCGTCGAGGATTCACCCCTCCACTTT. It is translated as CASSGQGAVEDSPLHF.

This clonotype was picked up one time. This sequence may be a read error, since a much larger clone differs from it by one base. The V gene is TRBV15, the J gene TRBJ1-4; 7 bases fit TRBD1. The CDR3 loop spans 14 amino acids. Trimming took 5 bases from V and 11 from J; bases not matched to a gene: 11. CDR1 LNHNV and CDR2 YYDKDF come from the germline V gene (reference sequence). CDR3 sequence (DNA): TGTGCCACCAGCGGAGGGACAGACCTTGGGAAACTGTTTTTT. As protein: CATSGGTDLGKLFF. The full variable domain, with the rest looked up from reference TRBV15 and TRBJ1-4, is DAMVIQNPRYQVTQFGKPVTLSCSQTLNHNVMYWYQQKSSQAPKLLFHYYDKDFNNEADTPDNFQSRRPNTSFCFLDIRSPGLGDTAMYLCATSGGTDLGKLFFGSGTQLSVL.

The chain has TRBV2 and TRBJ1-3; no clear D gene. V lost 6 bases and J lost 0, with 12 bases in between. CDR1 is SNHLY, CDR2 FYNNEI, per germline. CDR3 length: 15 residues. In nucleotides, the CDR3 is TGTGCCAGCAGCACTGAGAGTCACTCTGGAAACACCATATATTTT. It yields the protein CASSTESHSGNTIYF.

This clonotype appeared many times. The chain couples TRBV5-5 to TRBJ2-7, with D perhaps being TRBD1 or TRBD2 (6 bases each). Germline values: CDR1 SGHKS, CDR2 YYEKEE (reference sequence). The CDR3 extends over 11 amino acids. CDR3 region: CATGGAYEQYF. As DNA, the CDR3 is TGTGCTACCGGGGGCGCCTACGAGCAGTACTTC.

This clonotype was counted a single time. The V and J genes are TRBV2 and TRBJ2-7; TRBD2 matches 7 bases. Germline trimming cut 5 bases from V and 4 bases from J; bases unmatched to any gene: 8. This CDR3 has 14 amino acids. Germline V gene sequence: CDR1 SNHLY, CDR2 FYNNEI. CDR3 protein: CASSPRRESYEQYF. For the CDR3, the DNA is TGTGCCAGCAGTCCAAGGCGGGAGTCATACGAGCAGTACTTC.

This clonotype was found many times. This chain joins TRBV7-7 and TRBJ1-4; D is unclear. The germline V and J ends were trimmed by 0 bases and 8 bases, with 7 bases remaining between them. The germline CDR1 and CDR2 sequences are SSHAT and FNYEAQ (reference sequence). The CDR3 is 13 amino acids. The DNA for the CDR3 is TGTGCCAGCAGCTTAGCGTTAGGGGAAAAACTGTTTTTT. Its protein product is CASSLALGEKLFF.

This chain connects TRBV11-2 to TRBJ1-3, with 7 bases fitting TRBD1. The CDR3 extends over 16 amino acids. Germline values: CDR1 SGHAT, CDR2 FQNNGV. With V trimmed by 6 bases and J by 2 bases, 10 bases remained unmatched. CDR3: CASSAGDRSTGNTIYF. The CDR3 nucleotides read TGTGCCAGCAGTGCCGGGGACAGAAGTACTGGAAACACCATATATTTT.

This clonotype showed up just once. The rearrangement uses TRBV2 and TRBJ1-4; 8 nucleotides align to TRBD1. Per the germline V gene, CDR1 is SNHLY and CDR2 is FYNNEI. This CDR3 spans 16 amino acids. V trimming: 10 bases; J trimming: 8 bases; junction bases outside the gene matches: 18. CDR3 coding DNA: TGTGCCACCAGCGGTCACTCCAGGACAGGGCGAGAAAAACTGTTTTTT. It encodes CATSGHSRTGREKLFF. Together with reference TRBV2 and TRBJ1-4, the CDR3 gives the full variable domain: EPEVTQTPSHQVTQMGQEVILRCVPISNHLYFYWYRQILGQKVEFLVSFYNNEISEKSEIFDDQFSVERPDGSNFTLKIRSTKLEDSAMYFCATSGHSRTGREKLFFGSGTQLSVL.

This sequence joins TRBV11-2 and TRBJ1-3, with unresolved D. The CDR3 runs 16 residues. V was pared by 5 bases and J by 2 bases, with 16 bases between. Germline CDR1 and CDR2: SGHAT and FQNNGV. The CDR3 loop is CASSHPPQRAGNTIYF. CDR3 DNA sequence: TGTGCCAGCAGCCACCCACCACAGCGGGCTGGAAACACCATATATTTT.

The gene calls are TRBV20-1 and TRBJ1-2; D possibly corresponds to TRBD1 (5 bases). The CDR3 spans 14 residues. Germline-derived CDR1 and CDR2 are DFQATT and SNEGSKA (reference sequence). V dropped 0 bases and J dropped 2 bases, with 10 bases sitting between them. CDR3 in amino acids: CSARDGRENYGYTF. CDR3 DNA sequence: TGCAGTGCTAGAGATGGCAGGGAGAACTATGGCTACACCTTC.

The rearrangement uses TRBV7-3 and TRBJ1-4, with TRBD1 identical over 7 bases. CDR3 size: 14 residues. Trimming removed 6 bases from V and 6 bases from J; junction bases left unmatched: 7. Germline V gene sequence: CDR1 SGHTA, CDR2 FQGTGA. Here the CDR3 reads CASRPPGTDEKLFF. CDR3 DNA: TGTGCCAGCAGACCCCCAGGGACAGATGAAAAACTGTTTTTT.

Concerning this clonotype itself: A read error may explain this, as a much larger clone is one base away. As DNA, the CDR3 is TGTGCCAGCAGCTCAGGACAGGGTGGAGGCTGTGGCTACACCTTC. Translated: CASSSGQGGGCGYTF. The chain recombines TRBV2 with TRBJ1-2; TRBD1 agrees at 8 bases. Trimming at V came to 6 bases and at J to 7 bases, leaving 13 bases not matched to a gene. Germline CDR1 SNHLY, CDR2 FYNNEI. CDR3 length equals 15 residues.

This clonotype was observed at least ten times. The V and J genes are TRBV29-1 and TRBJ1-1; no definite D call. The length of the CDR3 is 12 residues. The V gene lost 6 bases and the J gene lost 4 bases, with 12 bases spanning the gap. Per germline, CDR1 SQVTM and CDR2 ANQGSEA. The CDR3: CSVVDPSTEAFF. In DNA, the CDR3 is TGCAGCGTCGTAGACCCGTCCACTGAAGCTTTCTTT. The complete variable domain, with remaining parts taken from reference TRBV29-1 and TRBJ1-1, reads SAVISQKPSRDICQRGTSLTIQCQVDSQVTMMFWYRQQPGQSLTLIATANQGSEATYESGFVIDKFPISRPNLTFSTLTVSNMSPEDSSIYLCSVVDPSTEAFFGQGTRLTVV.

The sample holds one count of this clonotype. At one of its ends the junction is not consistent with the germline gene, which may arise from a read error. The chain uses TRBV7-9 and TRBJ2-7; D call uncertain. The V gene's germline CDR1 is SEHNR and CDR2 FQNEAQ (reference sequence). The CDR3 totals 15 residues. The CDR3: CASSQDSAPSYEQYF. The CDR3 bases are TGCGCCAGCAGCCAAGATTCTGCCCCTAGCTACGAGCAGTACTTC.

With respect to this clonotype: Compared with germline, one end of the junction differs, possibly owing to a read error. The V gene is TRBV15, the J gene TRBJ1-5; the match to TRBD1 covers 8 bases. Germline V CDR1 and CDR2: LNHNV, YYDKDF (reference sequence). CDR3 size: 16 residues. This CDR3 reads CATSREGQADNQPQHF. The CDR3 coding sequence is TGTGCTACCAGCAGAGAGGGACAGGCGGACAATCAGCCCCAGCATTTT. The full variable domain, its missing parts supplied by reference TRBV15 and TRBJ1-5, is DAMVIQNPRYQVTQFGKPVTLSCSQTLNHNVMYWYQQKSSQAPKLLFHYYDKDFNNEADTPDNFQSRRPNTSFCFLDIRSPGLGDTAMYLCATSREGQADNQPQHFGDGTRLSIL.